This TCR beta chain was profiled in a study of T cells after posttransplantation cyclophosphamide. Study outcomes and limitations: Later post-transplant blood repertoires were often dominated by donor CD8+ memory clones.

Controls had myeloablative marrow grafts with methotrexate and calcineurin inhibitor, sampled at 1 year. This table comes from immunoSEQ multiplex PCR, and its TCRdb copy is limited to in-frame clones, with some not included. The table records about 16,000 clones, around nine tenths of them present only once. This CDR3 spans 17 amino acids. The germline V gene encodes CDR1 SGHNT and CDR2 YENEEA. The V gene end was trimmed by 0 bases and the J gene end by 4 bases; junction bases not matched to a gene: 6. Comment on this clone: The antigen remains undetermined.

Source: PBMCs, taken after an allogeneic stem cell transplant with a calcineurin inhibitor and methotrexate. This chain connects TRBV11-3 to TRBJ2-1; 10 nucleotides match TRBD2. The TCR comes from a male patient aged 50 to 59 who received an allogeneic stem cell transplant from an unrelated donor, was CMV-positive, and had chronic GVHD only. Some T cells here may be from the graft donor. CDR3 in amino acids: CASSLDLALAGYNEQFF. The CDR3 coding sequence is TGTGCCAGCAGCTTAGATCTCGCACTAGCGGGATACAATGAGCAGTTCTTC.